The rows below give T cell receptor beta chains drawn from one sample of a study of OX40 agonist ivuxolimab in advanced cancers. The data were produced by immunoSEQ multiplex PCR, yet TCRdb's version contains in-frame clones alone and is incomplete. The table has 90,000 to 130,000 clones, approximately 89% seen once. Sample: CD4+ or CD8+ T cells sorted from blood, taken in a trial of the OX40 agonist ivuxolimab. The receptors originated from an adult with an advanced solid tumor such as melanoma, head and neck, liver or kidney cancer. CDR3s include the opening cysteine and the closing phenylalanine or tryptophan. The order of the fields is CDR3 protein, CDR3 DNA, J gene, clone size, D gene, V gene. The D gene is left open where the match is weak. The size field is filled for only some rows; it gives once, few, many or a size class.

CDR3aa: CASSLRADLGSPLHF
CDR3nt: TGTGCCAGCAGTTTACGGGCAGACTTAGGTTCACCCCTCCACTTT
j_gene: TRBJ1-6
abundance: once
d_gene: .
v_gene: TRBV27

CDR3aa: CASSQETRGGQETQYF
CDR3nt: TGCGCCAGCAGCCAAGAGACCAGGGGGGGCCAAGAGACCCAGTACTTC
j_gene: TRBJ2-5
abundance: .
d_gene: .
v_gene: TRBV4-1

CDR3aa: CASSVHRTIPGELFF
CDR3nt: TGTGCCAGCAGCGTACACCGGACTATCCCCGGGGAGCTGTTTTTT
j_gene: TRBJ2-2
abundance: .
d_gene: .
v_gene: TRBV9

CDR3aa: CASKIRGRDTEAFF
CDR3nt: TGTGCCAGTAAAATAAGAGGGCGCGACACTGAAGCTTTCTTT
j_gene: TRBJ1-1
abundance: .
d_gene: .
v_gene: TRBV19

CDR3aa: CASSYRRPDQPQHF
CDR3nt: TGTGCCAGCAGTTACAGAAGACCAGATCAGCCCCAGCATTTT
j_gene: TRBJ1-5
abundance: once
d_gene: .
v_gene: TRBV6-5

CDR3aa: CASSQESPSSYNEQFF
CDR3nt: TGCGCCAGCAGCCAAGAAAGTCCGAGCTCCTACAATGAGCAGTTCTTC
j_gene: TRBJ2-1
abundance: .
d_gene: .
v_gene: TRBV4-3

CDR3aa: CASLSPQGSYEQYF
CDR3nt: TGTGCCTCACTAAGCCCACAGGGATCCTACGAGCAGTACTTC
j_gene: TRBJ2-7
abundance: .
d_gene: .
v_gene: TRBV28

CDR3aa: CASSLVGDTGELFF
CDR3nt: TGTGCCAGCAGCTTAGTTGGGGACACCGGGGAGCTGTTTTTT
j_gene: TRBJ2-2
abundance: once
d_gene: .
v_gene: TRBV7-2

CDR3aa: CASSGDTEAFF
CDR3nt: TGTGCCAGCAGTGGGGACACTGAAGCTTTCTTT
j_gene: TRBJ1-1
abundance: .
d_gene: .
v_gene: TRBV6-1

CDR3aa: CASKQGTRNTIYF
CDR3nt: TGTGCCAGCAAACAAGGGACACGAAACACCATATATTTT
j_gene: TRBJ1-3
abundance: .
d_gene: .
v_gene: TRBV2

CDR3aa: CASSEAMNTEAFF
CDR3nt: TGTGCCAGCAGCGAGGCCATGAACACTGAAGCTTTCTTT
j_gene: TRBJ1-1
abundance: .
d_gene: .
v_gene: TRBV5-6